A single sample is the source of the 14 T cell receptor beta chains below, sequenced in a study of beta chain features in type 1 diabetes. All of the isolated RNA was reverse transcribed, so expressed TCRB transcripts were sequenced. Repertoires were generated with immunoSEQ multiplex PCR, while TCRdb's copy carries only in-frame clones and drops some. The table shows hundreds of thousands of clones, with roughly 15% occurring only once. Sequencing input: naive CD4+ T cells from blood. The receptor set was obtained from a woman aged 18 to 35 in good health.

This clone turned up a few times. The chain uses TRBV7-9 and TRBJ1-1, with D perhaps matching TRBD1 (6 bases). Germline V gene data show CDR1 as SEHNR and CDR2 as FQNEAQ (reference sequence). The ends were cut back, 0 bases at V and 0 bases at J, with 11 bases in the middle. The CDR3 covers 16 residues. The CDR3 sequence is CASSLAGTGMNTEAFF. CDR3 nucleotide sequence: TGTGCCAGCAGCTTAGCGGGTACAGGGATGAACACTGAAGCTTTCTTT.

This clone was detected a few times. The chain has TRBV20-1 and TRBJ1-2; no definite D call. The CDR3 contains 11 residues. The germline CDR1 and CDR2 sequences are DFQATT and SNEGSKA (reference sequence). DNA for the CDR3: TGCACCCCAGAGGCGGAGTGGGGCTACACCTTC. Translated, it gives CTPEAEWGYTF.

This clone was found a few times. The chain has TRBV29-1 and TRBJ1-5; 8 nucleotides match TRBD1. The V gene end was trimmed by 4 bases and the J gene end by 7 bases; junction bases not matched to a gene: 9. This CDR3 contains 14 residues. Germline values: CDR1 SQVTM, CDR2 ANQGSEA. This CDR3 is CSVGTGHPTQPQHF. For the CDR3, the DNA is TGCAGCGTTGGGACAGGGCACCCCACCCAGCCCCAGCATTTT. The complete variable domain, with remaining parts taken from reference TRBV29-1 and TRBJ1-5, reads SAVISQKPSRDICQRGTSLTIQCQVDSQVTMMFWYRQQPGQSLTLIATANQGSEATYESGFVIDKFPISRPNLTFSTLTVSNMSPEDSSIYLCSVGTGHPTQPQHFGDGTRLSIL.

V gene TRBV5-1 combines with J gene TRBJ1-2; D unclear. V lost 2 bases and J lost 7, with 15 bases in between. The CDR3 loop spans 14 amino acids. Germline V gene data show CDR1 as SGHRS and CDR2 as YFSETQ. This CDR3 reads CASSFGSGSGGYTF. The CDR3 DNA is TGCGCCAGCAGCTTTGGTTCAGGTTCTGGTGGCTACACCTTC. The entire variable domain, with the rest obtained from reference TRBV5-1 and TRBJ1-2, is as follows: KAGVTQTPRYLIKTRGQQVTLSCSPISGHRSVSWYQQTPGQGLQFLFEYFSETQRNKGNFPGRFSGRQFSNSRSEMNVSTLELGDSALYLCASSFGSGSGGYTFGSGTRLTVV.

V and J are TRBV5-4 and TRBJ2-7; no clear D. Trimming left V 0 bases short and J 4 bases short, with 8 bases between. Germline CDR1 and CDR2: SGHNT and YYREEE (reference sequence). The CDR3 sequence is 13 residues long. Here the CDR3 DNA reads TGTGCCAGCAGCTTGGAAGGGATATACGAGCAGTACTTC. It is translated as CASSLEGIYEQYF.

The chain employs TRBV7-9 and TRBJ2-3; D not resolved. This CDR3 is 14 amino acids long. Per germline, CDR1 SEHNR and CDR2 FQNEAQ (reference sequence). Trimming shortened V by 4 bases and J by 2 bases, and 10 bases separated the two germline ends. As DNA, the CDR3 is TGTGCCAGCAGCTCAGTGGTGCTCACAGATACGCAGTATTTT. This translates into CASSSVVLTDTQYF.

Note on this clone: The sample contains more than one DNA sequence encoding this CDR3. The rearrangement uses TRBV5-4 and TRBJ1-4; D is ambiguous. Per germline, CDR1 SGHNT and CDR2 YYREEE (reference sequence). V lost 0 bases to trimming and J lost 5 bases, with 11 bases between them. This CDR3 comprises 15 residues. DNA of the CDR3: TGTGCCAGCAGCTTGGATTCGGCCACCAATGAAAAACTGTTTTTT. Translation gives CASSLDSATNEKLFF.

This clone was counted only a few times. For the CDR3, the DNA is TGTGCCAGCAGCTTAACGGGAGGTCCCAATGAGCAGTTCTTC. Its protein is CASSLTGGPNEQFF. V gene TRBV7-3 combines with J gene TRBJ2-1; TRBD2 might be the D (6 bases). The V end was cut by 0 bases, the J end by 6 bases, with 9 bases between. Germline values: CDR1 SGHTA, CDR2 FQGTGA. CDR3 size: 14 residues. Together with reference TRBV7-3 and TRBJ2-1, the CDR3 gives the full variable domain: GAGVSQTPSNKVTEKGKYVELRCDPISGHTALYWYRQSLGQGPEFLIYFQGTGAADDSGLPNDRFFAVRPEGSVSTLKIQRTERGDSAVYLCASSLTGGPNEQFFGPGTRLTVL.

Here the CDR3 DNA reads TGCGCCAGCAGTGATGGGAGGCGAGTAGCGGGTACGCGCACAGATACGCAGTATTTT. It translates to CASSDGRRVAGTRTDTQYF. This rearrangement joins TRBV10-2 to TRBJ2-3; 7 bases are a match to TRBD2. The CDR3 spans 19 residues. V was clipped by 3 bases and J by 1 base; unmatched bases: 16. Germline CDR1 is WSHSY and CDR2 is SAAADI.

This clone was counted only a few times. The chain carries TRBV19 and TRBJ2-2; 11 nucleotides line up with TRBD2. Losses at the gene ends were 3 bases for V and 0 bases for J; bases not matched to a gene: 6. The V gene's germline CDR1 is LNHDA and CDR2 SQIVND (reference sequence). CDR3 length: 18 residues. CDR3 coding DNA: TGTGCCAGTAGTATCCAAGGACTAGCGGGTACGAACACCGGGGAGCTGTTTTTT. It encodes CASSIQGLAGTNTGELFF.

V is TRBV7-2 and J is TRBJ1-2; 8 nucleotides agree with TRBD1. J gave up 8 bases and V 4 bases, and 9 bases lay outside the gene matches. From germline, CDR1 is SGHTA and CDR2 FQGNSA. The CDR3 sequence is 14 residues long. CDR3 sequence (DNA): TGTGCCAGCAGCTCCACCTCACAGGGGGGCGGCTACACCTTC. It is translated as CASSSTSQGGGYTF.

This clone was picked up a small number of times. This rearrangement joins TRBV7-9 to TRBJ1-2; TRBD1 is a possible D gene (5 bases). V was shortened by 7 bases and J by 5 bases, with 11 bases between the two germline ends. Germline CDR1 reads SEHNR; CDR2 reads FQNEAQ (reference sequence). The CDR3 sequence is 12 residues long. The CDR3 region has the DNA TGTGCCAGCACCGAAGACAGTTATGGCTACACCTTC. The encoded protein is CASTEDSYGYTF.

The chain joins TRBV15 to TRBJ2-1; 12 bases agree with TRBD2. CDR3 length: 15 amino acids. CDR1 and CDR2 (germline): LNHNV, YYDKDF (reference sequence). After removal of 5 bases from V and 5 bases from J, the junction contained 4 bases not matched to a gene. The CDR3 is CATSLRTSGNNEQFF. The CDR3 DNA is TGTGCCACCAGCCTCCGGACTAGCGGGAACAATGAGCAGTTCTTC.

This clone showed up just a few times. The chain employs TRBV5-4 and TRBJ2-5; D is tentatively TRBD1 or TRBD2 (5 bases each). The germline V and J ends were trimmed by 3 bases and 5 bases, with 17 bases remaining between them. There are 15 residues in the CDR3. Germline V gene data show CDR1 as SGHNT and CDR2 as YYREEE (reference sequence). Here the CDR3 DNA reads TGTGCCAGCAGCTCGACCGGGGCCCAAGAGGAGACCCAGTACTTC. Protein: CASSSTGAQEETQYF.